The next 24 T cell receptor beta chains were all read from a single sample in a study of shared clonotypes between healthy human individuals. This table comes from immunoSEQ multiplex PCR, and its TCRdb copy is limited to in-frame clones, with some not included. This sample has 400,000 to 600,000 clones, with around 79% found just once. The sequencing input was PBMCs. These receptors all come from a woman in her 40s in good health. Some clones in this sample may be carry-over from other donors' samples.

On this clone itself: One end of the junction fails to match germline, which may point to a read error. The V gene is TRBV30, the J gene TRBJ2-5; unclear D gene. The CDR3 extends over 14 amino acids. Germline lookup yields CDR1 GTSNPN and CDR2 SVGIG (reference sequence). The CDR3 region is CAWGQNPIGETRYF. CDR3 coding DNA: TGTGCCTGGGGTCAAAACCCCATAGGAGAGACCCGGTACTTC. The whole variable domain, remainder taken from reference TRBV30 and TRBJ2-5, is SQTIHQWPATLVQPVGSPLSLECTVEGTSNPNLYWYRQAAGRGLQLLFYSVGIGQISSEVPQNLSASRPQDRQFILSSKKLLLSDSGFYLCAWGQNPIGETRYFGPGTRLLVL.

The chain has TRBV5-4 and TRBJ2-2; D is possibly TRBD2 (5 bases). CDR1 is SGHNT, CDR2 YYREEE, per germline (reference sequence). The CDR3 is 15 residues long. The V end lost 5 bases, the J end lost 0 bases, and 11 bases lay between the germline ends. CDR3 nucleotide sequence: TGTGCCAGCAGACGGACTTCATCGAACACCGGGGAGCTGTTTTTT. It specifies CASRRTSSNTGELFF.

The rearrangement joins TRBV7-9 to TRBJ2-3; no firm D call. V was pared by 5 bases and J by 3 bases, with 9 bases between. Germline V gene sequence: CDR1 SEHNR, CDR2 FQNEAQ (reference sequence). This CDR3 has 13 residues. CDR3 in amino acids: CASSTDATDTQYF. In DNA form, the CDR3 reads TGTGCCAGCAGCACCGATGCAACAGATACGCAGTATTTT.

The chain combines TRBV10-3 with TRBJ2-1; perhaps TRBD2 as D (5 bases). The germline V gene has CDR1 ENHRY and CDR2 SYGVKD. Trimming pared 3 bases from V and 7 bases from J, leaving 10 bases between. The CDR3 sequence is 13 residues long. CDR3 protein: CAISDDYRNEQFF. The CDR3 coding sequence is TGTGCCATCAGTGATGACTATAGGAATGAGCAGTTCTTC.

This clone was detected only a few times. This chain links TRBV9 with TRBJ2-2; unclear D gene. The length of the CDR3 is 17 residues. The germline gives CDR1 SGDLS, CDR2 YYNGEE. V was clipped by 0 bases and J by 0 bases, with 12 bases between them. The CDR3 DNA follows: TGTGCCAGCAGCGTAGACCCCCGAAGGGCGAACACCGGGGAGCTGTTTTTT. Its protein is CASSVDPRRANTGELFF. Drawing the rest from reference TRBV9 and TRBJ2-2, the complete variable domain is DSGVTQTPKHLITATGQRVTLRCSPRSGDLSVYWYQQSLDQGLQFLIQYYNGEERAKGNILERFSAQQFPDLHSELNLSSLELGDSALYFCASSVDPRRANTGELFFGEGSRLTVL.

Note on this clone: The junction departs from germline at one end; a sequencing error may be responsible. In DNA, the CDR3 is TGTGCCAGCTCGCCACGGGACCGACGAGGGCTTTATGGCTACACCTTC. Its translation is CASSPRDRRGLYGYTF. This sequence joins TRBV18 and TRBJ1-2, with a weak D call TRBD1 (5 bases). CDR1 and CDR2 (germline): KGHSH, LQKENI. This CDR3 has 16 amino acids. Combining the CDR3 with reference TRBV18 and TRBJ1-2 gives the whole variable domain NAGVMQNPRHLVRRRGQEARLRCSPMKGHSHVYWYRQLPEEGLKFMVYLQKENIIDESGMPKERFSAEFPKEGPSILRIQQVVRGDSAAYFCASSPRDRRGLYGYTFGSGTRLTVV.

The V and J genes are TRBV7-7 and TRBJ2-7; D is undetermined. Trimming took 5 bases from V and 0 from J, leaving 11 bases between them. This CDR3 comprises 14 residues. CDR1 and CDR2 from the germline V gene are SSHAT and FNYEAQ (reference sequence). CDR3 coding DNA: TGTGCCAGCAGCATATCAGATTCCTCCTACGAGCAGTACTTC. Translated, it gives CASSISDSSYEQYF.

This clone was detected a few times. This chain uses TRBV7-8 with TRBJ1-5; possible D gene TRBD1, 6 bases. V was cut by 1 base and J by 0 bases, with 10 bases left in between. Germline V gene lookup returns CDR1 SGHVS and CDR2 FQNEAQ. The CDR3 is made up of 16 amino acids. This CDR3 is CASSLEWGLSNQPQHF. CDR3 coding DNA: TGTGCCAGCAGCTTAGAGTGGGGGCTTAGCAATCAGCCCCAGCATTTT.

J is TRBJ1-3 and V is TRBV7-2, with D possibly TRBD1 on 6 matching bases. CDR1 is SGHTA and CDR2 is FQGNSA in the germline V gene. Trimming shortened V by 0 bases and J by 1 base, and 13 bases separated the two germline ends. The CDR3 runs 17 residues. The CDR3 sequence: CASSLATGGVSGNTIYF. CDR3 bases: TGTGCCAGCAGCTTAGCGACCGGGGGCGTATCTGGAAACACCATATATTTT.

J is TRBJ1-2 and V is TRBV13; D remains unclear. Germline V gene data show CDR1 as PRHDT and CDR2 as FYEKMQ (reference sequence). The V gene lost 0 bases and the J gene lost 4 bases, with 3 bases spanning the gap. This CDR3 is built from 12 residues. The CDR3 sequence is CASSLGVYGYTF. The CDR3 nucleotides are TGTGCCAGCAGCTTAGGTGTCTATGGCTACACCTTC.

The rearrangement links TRBV6-6 to TRBJ2-7; 7 bases line up with TRBD2. The CDR3 spans 14 residues. Unmatched junction bases numbered 9, after V lost 5 bases and J lost 5 bases. Germline V lookup: CDR1 MNHNY, CDR2 SVGAGI (reference sequence). CDR3 nucleotides: TGTGCCAGCAGTCTGGGTGGGAGGGCCGACGAGCAGTACTTC. Its protein is CASSLGGRADEQYF.

This sequence joins TRBV2 and TRBJ1-5; D remains ambiguous. Germline assignment: CDR1 SNHLY and CDR2 FYNNEI. The CDR3 sequence is 15 residues long. Trimming took off 0 bases at V and 6 bases at J, with 12 bases between the two ends. CDR3: CASSEARASGQPQHF. As DNA, the CDR3 is TGTGCCAGCAGTGAAGCTAGGGCGTCGGGTCAGCCCCAGCATTTT.

The chain recombines TRBV28 with TRBJ1-1; D is undetermined. The V and J ends lost 5 bases and 1 base respectively, with 8 bases between them. The germline CDR1 and CDR2 sequences are MDHEN and SYDVKM. The CDR3 runs to 13 residues. As DNA, the CDR3 is TGTGCCAGCAGTCAGCCTCAGAACACTGAAGCTTTCTTT. Protein sequence: CASSQPQNTEAFF. Full variable domain (outside the CDR3, taken from reference TRBV28 and TRBJ1-1): DVKVTQSSRYLVKRTGEKVFLECVQDMDHENMFWYRQDPGLGLRLIYFSYDVKMKEKGDIPEGYSVSREKKERFSLILESASTNQTSMYLCASSQPQNTEAFFGQGTRLTVV.

Note on this clone: The junction does not match germline at one end; this may be a read error. The CDR3 loop reads CASSYTDREDSF. DNA for the CDR3: TGTGCCAGCAGTTACACCGACAGGGAGGATAGCTTC. V gene TRBV6-6 combines with J gene TRBJ1-2; TRBD1 matches at 7 bases. The CDR3 totals 12 residues. Germline V gives CDR1 MNHNY, CDR2 SVGAGI (reference sequence).

CDR3 sequence: CASSYEGWGSNNEQFF. DNA for the CDR3: TGTGCCAGCAGTTACGAAGGATGGGGGAGTAACAATGAGCAGTTCTTC. The chain employs TRBV6-6 and TRBJ2-1; D tentatively reads TRBD1 or TRBD2 (5 bases each). Germline V CDR1 and CDR2: MNHNY, SVGAGI (reference sequence). This CDR3 is 16 amino acids long. Trimming cost V 2 bases and J 5 bases, with 16 bases left between them.

This sequence joins TRBV7-3 and TRBJ2-3; D gene unclear. The CDR3 extends over 14 amino acids. In germline, CDR1 is SGHTA, CDR2 FQGTGA. V dropped 2 bases and J dropped 2 bases, with 8 bases sitting between them. This CDR3 is CASSLLSSTDTQYF. CDR3 nucleotides: TGTGCCAGCAGCTTACTAAGTTCCACAGATACGCAGTATTTT.

V and J are TRBV5-1 and TRBJ1-1; D remains unclear. The CDR3 is 13 residues long. From germline, CDR1 is SGHRS and CDR2 YFSETQ. The V end was cut by 5 bases, the J end by 1 base, with 9 bases between. CDR3 in amino acids: CASRADTNTEAFF. CDR3 DNA: TGCGCCAGCAGGGCTGACACGAACACTGAAGCTTTCTTT.

The V and J genes are TRBV5-5 and TRBJ2-7; D call uncertain. Germline values: CDR1 SGHKS, CDR2 YYEKEE (reference sequence). V lost 0 bases and J 1 base, leaving 11 bases between the germline ends. The CDR3 extends over 15 amino acids. Here the CDR3 reads CASSLGLQYSYEQYF. The DNA for the CDR3 is TGTGCCAGCAGCTTGGGGCTTCAATATTCCTACGAGCAGTACTTC.

CDR3 DNA: TGTGCCAGCTCACCAGGAGCTAACTATGGCTACACCTTC. Encoded protein: CASSPGANYGYTF. V is TRBV18 and J is TRBJ1-2, with no clear D. The CDR3 covers 13 residues. The V end lost 2 bases, the J end lost 0 bases, and 4 bases lay between the germline ends. CDR1 and CDR2 from the germline V gene are KGHSH and LQKENI.

There are many counts of this clone. J is TRBJ1-6 and V is TRBV5-5; D gene ambiguous. Germline V gene lookup returns CDR1 SGHKS and CDR2 YYEKEE (reference sequence). This CDR3 is built from 12 residues. V was trimmed by 4 bases and J by 10 bases, leaving 9 bases between them. The CDR3 loop is CASSGQNSPLHF. CDR3 DNA: TGTGCCAGCAGCGGTCAAAACTCACCCCTCCACTTT. The whole variable domain, remainder taken from reference TRBV5-5 and TRBJ1-6, is DAGVTQSPTHLIKTRGQQVTLRCSPISGHKSVSWYQQVLGQGPQFIFQYYEKEERGRGNFPDRFSARQFPNYSSELNVNALLLGDSALYLCASSGQNSPLHFGNGTRLTVT.

This chain uses TRBV28 with TRBJ1-4; D call uncertain. Between the trimmed V and J ends, which lost 5 bases and 4 bases, there was a span of 5 bases. Germline CDR1 MDHEN, CDR2 SYDVKM. The CDR3 totals 12 residues. CDR3 sequence: CASSPGNEKLFF. DNA for the CDR3: TGTGCCAGCAGTCCGGGTAATGAAAAACTGTTTTTT.

J is TRBJ2-1 and V is TRBV27; the D gene is possibly TRBD2 (6 bases). The V end lost 7 bases, the J end lost 4 bases, and 11 bases lay between the germline ends. The germline V gene has CDR1 MNHEY and CDR2 SMNVEV (reference sequence). This CDR3 is built from 13 residues. The DNA for the CDR3 is TGTGCCAGCACCAGCGGGCCATACAATGAGCAGTTCTTC. It yields the protein CASTSGPYNEQFF.

The V and J genes are TRBV28 and TRBJ2-2; no reliable D call. The V end lost 4 bases, the J end lost 0 bases, and 9 bases lay between the germline ends. The CDR3 is 15 residues long. Germline V gene data show CDR1 as MDHEN and CDR2 as SYDVKM. The CDR3 sequence is CASSSGDSNTGELFF. DNA of the CDR3: TGTGCCAGCAGTTCGGGCGACTCGAACACCGGGGAGCTGTTTTTT. Full variable domain (remainder filled in from reference TRBV28 and TRBJ2-2): DVKVTQSSRYLVKRTGEKVFLECVQDMDHENMFWYRQDPGLGLRLIYFSYDVKMKEKGDIPEGYSVSREKKERFSLILESASTNQTSMYLCASSSGDSNTGELFFGEGSRLTVL.

This clone was detected only a few times. The chain employs TRBV6-6 and TRBJ2-7; D gene unclear. CDR1 is MNHNY, CDR2 SVGAGI, per germline (reference sequence). V lost 5 bases and J lost 3, with 5 bases in between. This CDR3 has 11 amino acids. CDR3 residues: CASSLVYEQYF. The CDR3 DNA follows: TGTGCCAGCAGTCTGGTCTACGAGCAGTACTTC.